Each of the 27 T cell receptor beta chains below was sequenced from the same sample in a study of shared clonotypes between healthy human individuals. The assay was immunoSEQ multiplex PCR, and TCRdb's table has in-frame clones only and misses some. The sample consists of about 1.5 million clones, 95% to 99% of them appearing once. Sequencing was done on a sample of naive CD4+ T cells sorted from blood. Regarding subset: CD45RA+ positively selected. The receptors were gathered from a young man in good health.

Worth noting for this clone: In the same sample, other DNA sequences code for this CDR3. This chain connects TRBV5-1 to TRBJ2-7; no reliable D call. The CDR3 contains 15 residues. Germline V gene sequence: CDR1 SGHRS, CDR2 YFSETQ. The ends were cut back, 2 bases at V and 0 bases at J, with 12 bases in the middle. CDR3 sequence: CASSLRGISSYEQYF. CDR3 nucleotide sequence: TGCGCCAGCAGCTTACGTGGTATTTCCTCCTACGAGCAGTACTTC.

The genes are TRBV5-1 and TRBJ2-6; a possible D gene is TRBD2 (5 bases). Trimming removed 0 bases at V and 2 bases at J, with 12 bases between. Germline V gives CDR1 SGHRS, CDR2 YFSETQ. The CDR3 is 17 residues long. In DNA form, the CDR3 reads TGCGCCAGCAGCTTGGACCCAACCGGGGCTGGGGCCAACGTCCTGACTTTC. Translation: CASSLDPTGAGANVLTF.

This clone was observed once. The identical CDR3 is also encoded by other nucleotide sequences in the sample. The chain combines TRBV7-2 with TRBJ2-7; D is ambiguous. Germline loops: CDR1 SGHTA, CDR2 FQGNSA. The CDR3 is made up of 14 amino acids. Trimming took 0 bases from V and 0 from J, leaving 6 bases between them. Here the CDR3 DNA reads TGTGCCAGCAGCTTAGCCGGTAGCTCCTACGAGCAGTACTTC. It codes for CASSLAGSSYEQYF. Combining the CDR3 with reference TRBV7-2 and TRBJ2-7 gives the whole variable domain GAGVSQSPSNKVTEKGKDVELRCDPISGHTALYWYRQSLGQGLEFLIYFQGNSAPDKSGLPSDRFSAERTGGSVSTLTIQRTQQEDSAVYLCASSLAGSSYEQYFGPGTRLTVT.

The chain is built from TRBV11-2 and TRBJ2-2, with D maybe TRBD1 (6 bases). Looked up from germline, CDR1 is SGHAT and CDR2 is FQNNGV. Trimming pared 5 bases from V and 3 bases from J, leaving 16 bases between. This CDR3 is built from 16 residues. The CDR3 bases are TGTGCCAGCAGCCCCCTCGGCAGGGGATACACCGGGGAGCTGTTTTTT. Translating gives CASSPLGRGYTGELFF.

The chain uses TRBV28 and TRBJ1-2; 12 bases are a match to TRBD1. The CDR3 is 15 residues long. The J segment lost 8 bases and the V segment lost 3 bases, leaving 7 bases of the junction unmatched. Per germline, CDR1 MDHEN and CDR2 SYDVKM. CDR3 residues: CASSFRDRGRRGYTF. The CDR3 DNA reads TGTGCCAGCAGTTTCCGGGACAGGGGGCGCCGGGGCTACACCTTC.

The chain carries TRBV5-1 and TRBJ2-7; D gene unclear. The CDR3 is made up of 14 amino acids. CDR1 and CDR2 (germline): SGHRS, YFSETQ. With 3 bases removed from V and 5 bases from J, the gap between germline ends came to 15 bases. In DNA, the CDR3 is TGCGCCAGCAGCTCGGCCCCCCCATCGCACGAGCAGTACTTC. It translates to CASSSAPPSHEQYF. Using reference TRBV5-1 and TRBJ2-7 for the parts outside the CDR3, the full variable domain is KAGVTQTPRYLIKTRGQQVTLSCSPISGHRSVSWYQQTPGQGLQFLFEYFSETQRNKGNFPGRFSGRQFSNSRSEMNVSTLELGDSALYLCASSSAPPSHEQYFGPGTRLTVT.

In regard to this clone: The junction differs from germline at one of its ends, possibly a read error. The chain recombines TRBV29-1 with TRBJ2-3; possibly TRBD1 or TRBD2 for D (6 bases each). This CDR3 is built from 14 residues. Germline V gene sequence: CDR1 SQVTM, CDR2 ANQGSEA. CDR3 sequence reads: CSVEGGGGTDTQYF. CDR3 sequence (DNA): TGCAGCGTCGAAGGAGGGGGAGGTACAGATACGCAGTATTTT.

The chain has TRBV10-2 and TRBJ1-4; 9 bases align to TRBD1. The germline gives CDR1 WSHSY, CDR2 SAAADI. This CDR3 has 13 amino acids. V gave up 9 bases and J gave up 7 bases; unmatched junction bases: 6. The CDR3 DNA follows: TGCGCCAGTCAAACAGGGGGCGGTGAAAAACTGTTTTTT. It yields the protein CASQTGGGEKLFF.

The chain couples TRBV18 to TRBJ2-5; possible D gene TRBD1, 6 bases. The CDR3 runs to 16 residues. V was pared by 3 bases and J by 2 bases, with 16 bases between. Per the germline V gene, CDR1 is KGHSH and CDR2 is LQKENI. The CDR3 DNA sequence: TGTGCCAGCTCACCCCAGGGGAACATAAGGCAAGAGACCCAGTACTTC. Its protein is CASSPQGNIRQETQYF.

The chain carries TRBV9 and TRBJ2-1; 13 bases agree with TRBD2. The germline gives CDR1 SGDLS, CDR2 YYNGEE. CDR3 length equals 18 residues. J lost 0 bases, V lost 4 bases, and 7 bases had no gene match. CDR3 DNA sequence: TGTGCCAGCAGCCTGACTAGCGGGAGGCTTAGCTCCTACAATGAGCAGTTCTTC. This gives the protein CASSLTSGRLSSYNEQFF.

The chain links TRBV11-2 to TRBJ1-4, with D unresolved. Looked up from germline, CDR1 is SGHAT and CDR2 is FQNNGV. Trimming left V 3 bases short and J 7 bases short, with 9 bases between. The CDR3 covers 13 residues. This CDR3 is CASSFFNFEKLFF. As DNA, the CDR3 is TGTGCCAGCAGCTTTTTTAATTTTGAAAAACTGTTTTTT.

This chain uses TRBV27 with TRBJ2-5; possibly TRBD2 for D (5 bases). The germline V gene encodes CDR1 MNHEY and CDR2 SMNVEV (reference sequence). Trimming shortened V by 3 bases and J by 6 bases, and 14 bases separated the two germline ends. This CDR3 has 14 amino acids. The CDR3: CASSFSLATKTQYF. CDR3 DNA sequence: TGTGCCAGCAGTTTTAGCCTAGCTACGAAGACCCAGTACTTC.

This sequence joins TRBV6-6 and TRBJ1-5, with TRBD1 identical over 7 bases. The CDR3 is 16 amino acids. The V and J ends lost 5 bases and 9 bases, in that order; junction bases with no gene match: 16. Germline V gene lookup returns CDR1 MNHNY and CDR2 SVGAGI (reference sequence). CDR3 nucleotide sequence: TGTGCCAGCAGTCGGACGCAGGGGGAGTCCGACCCGCCCCAGCATTTT. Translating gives CASSRTQGESDPPQHF.

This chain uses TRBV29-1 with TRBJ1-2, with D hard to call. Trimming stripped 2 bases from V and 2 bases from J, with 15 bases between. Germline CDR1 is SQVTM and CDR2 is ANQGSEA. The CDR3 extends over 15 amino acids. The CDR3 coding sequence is TGCAGCGTTGAACGGGGAACGAAGGAAAACTATGGCTACACCTTC. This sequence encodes CSVERGTKENYGYTF. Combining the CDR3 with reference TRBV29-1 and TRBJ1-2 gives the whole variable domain SAVISQKPSRDICQRGTSLTIQCQVDSQVTMMFWYRQQPGQSLTLIATANQGSEATYESGFVIDKFPISRPNLTFSTLTVSNMSPEDSSIYLCSVERGTKENYGYTFGSGTRLTVV.

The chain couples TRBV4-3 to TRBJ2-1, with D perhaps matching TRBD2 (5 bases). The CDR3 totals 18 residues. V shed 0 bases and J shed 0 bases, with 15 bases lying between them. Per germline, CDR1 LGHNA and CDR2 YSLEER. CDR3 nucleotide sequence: TGCGCCAGCAGCCAAGATCCCCACCGCGGGCGCTCCTACAATGAGCAGTTCTTC. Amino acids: CASSQDPHRGRSYNEQFF.

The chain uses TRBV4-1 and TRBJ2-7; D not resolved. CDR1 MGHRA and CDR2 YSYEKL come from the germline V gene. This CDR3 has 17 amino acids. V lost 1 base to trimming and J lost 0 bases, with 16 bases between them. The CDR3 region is CASSQGATGRSSYEQYF. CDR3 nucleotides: TGCGCCAGCAGCCAAGGGGCGACTGGACGGAGCTCCTACGAGCAGTACTTC.

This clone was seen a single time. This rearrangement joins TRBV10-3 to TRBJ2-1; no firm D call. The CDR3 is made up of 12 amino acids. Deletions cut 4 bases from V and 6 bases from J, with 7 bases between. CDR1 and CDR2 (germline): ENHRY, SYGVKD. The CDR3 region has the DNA TGTGCCATCAGTGTAGTTTCCAATGAGCAGTTCTTC. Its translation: CAISVVSNEQFF.

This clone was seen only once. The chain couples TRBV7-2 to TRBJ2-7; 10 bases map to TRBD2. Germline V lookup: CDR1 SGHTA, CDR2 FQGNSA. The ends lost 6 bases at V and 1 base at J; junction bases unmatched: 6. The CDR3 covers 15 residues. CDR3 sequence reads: CASRPGLAESYEQYF. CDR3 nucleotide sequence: TGTGCCAGCAGACCCGGACTAGCGGAATCCTACGAGCAGTACTTC.

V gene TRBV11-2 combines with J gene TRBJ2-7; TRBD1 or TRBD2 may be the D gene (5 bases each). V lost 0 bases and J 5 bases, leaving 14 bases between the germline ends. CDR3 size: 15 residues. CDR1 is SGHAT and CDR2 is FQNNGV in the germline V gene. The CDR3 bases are TGTGCCAGCAGCTTAGATCTGGGGGTTTGGAACGAGCAGTACTTC. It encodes CASSLDLGVWNEQYF.

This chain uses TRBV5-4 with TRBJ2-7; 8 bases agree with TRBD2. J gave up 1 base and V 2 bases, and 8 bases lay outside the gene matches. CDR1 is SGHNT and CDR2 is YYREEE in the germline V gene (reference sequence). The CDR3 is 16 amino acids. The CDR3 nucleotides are TGTGCCAGCAGCTTCCCGGGGAGCGGGAGTTCCTACGAGCAGTACTTC. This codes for CASSFPGSGSSYEQYF.

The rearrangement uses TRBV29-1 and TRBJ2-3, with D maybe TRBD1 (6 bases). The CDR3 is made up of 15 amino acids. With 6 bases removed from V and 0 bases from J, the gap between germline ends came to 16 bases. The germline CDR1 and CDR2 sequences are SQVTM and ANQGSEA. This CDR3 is CSVGRTVTSTDTQYF. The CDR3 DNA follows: TGCAGCGTGGGCAGGACAGTCACTAGCACAGATACGCAGTATTTT.

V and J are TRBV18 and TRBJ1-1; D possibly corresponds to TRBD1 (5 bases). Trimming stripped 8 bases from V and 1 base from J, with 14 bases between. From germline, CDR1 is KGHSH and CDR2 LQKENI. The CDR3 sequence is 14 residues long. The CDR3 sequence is CASPRGGSNTEAFF. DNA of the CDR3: TGTGCCAGCCCGCGGGGGGGGTCGAACACTGAAGCTTTCTTT.

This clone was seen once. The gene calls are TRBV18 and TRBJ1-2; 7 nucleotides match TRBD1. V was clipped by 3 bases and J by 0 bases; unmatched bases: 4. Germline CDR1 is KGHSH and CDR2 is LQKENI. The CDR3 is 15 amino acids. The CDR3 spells CASSPGDRANYGYTF. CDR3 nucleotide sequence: TGTGCCAGCTCACCGGGGGACAGAGCTAACTATGGCTACACCTTC.

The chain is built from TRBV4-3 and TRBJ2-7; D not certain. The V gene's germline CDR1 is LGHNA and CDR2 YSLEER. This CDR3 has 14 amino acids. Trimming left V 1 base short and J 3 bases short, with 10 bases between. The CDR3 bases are TGCGCCAGCAGCCAAGGGCACAGAAACTACGAGCAGTACTTC. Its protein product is CASSQGHRNYEQYF.

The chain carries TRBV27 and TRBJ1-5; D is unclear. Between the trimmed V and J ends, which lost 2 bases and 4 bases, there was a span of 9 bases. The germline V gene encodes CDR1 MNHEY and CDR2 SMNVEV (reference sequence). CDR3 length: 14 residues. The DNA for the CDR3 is TGTGCCAGCAGTTTAATTGGGCGAAATCAGCCCCAGCATTTT. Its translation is CASSLIGRNQPQHF.

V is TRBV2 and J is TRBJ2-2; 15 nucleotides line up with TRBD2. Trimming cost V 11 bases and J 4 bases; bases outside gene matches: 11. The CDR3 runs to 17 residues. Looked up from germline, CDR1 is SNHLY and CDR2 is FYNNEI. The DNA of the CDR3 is TGTGCCTGCCGGACTAGCGGGAGGGCCGGTTCCACCGGGGAGCTGTTTTTT. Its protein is CACRTSGRAGSTGELFF.

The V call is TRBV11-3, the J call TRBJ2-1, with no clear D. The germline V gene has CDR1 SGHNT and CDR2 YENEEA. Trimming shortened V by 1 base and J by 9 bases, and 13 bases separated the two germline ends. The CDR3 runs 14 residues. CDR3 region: CASSLGTTSTEQFF. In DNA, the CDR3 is TGTGCCAGCAGCTTAGGTACTACCTCGACTGAGCAGTTCTTC.